The 10 T cell receptor beta chains below were found in one sample sequenced in a study of cytomegalovirus exposure and HLA in healthy donors. It was with 60 Vbeta and 13 Jbeta primers that the PCR ran. Sequencing used immunoSEQ multiplex PCR; TCRdb keeps in-frame clones, though not all of them. The sample consists of 200,000 to 250,000 clones, around four fifths of them appearing once. The sequencing sample was made of PBMCs. The receptor source for this set is a man aged 50 to 59 in good health and CMV-seronegative.

Written as DNA, the CDR3 is TGTGCCAGCAGCCGAACCGGGACTAGCGGAAACGGGGAGCTGTTTTTT. Translation gives CASSRTGTSGNGELFF. V and J are TRBV7-2 and TRBJ2-2, with 11 nucleotides matching TRBD2. This CDR3 is built from 16 residues. The V gene end was trimmed by 5 bases and the J gene end by 7 bases; junction bases not matched to a gene: 9. From germline, CDR1 is SGHTA and CDR2 FQGNSA.

This rearrangement joins TRBV19 to TRBJ2-1; 8 bases match TRBD2. This CDR3 region has 16 residues. Germline V gene data show CDR1 as LNHDA and CDR2 as SQIVND (reference sequence). V gave up 0 bases and J gave up 7 bases; unmatched junction bases: 8. CDR3 nucleotide sequence: TGTGCCAGTAGTATAGATCGCGTAGCGGGGAGAAATGAGCAGTTCTTC. It translates to CASSIDRVAGRNEQFF.

This clone was recorded a few times. The CDR3, as DNA: TGTGCCAGCAGCCCAGCGACAGGGAAGGGGGTTAACACCGGGGAGCTGTTTTTT. Translation gives CASSPATGKGVNTGELFF. The J gene is TRBJ2-2, the V gene TRBV14; 7 positions agree with TRBD1. V lost 4 bases and J lost 2; bases outside the gene matches: 13. Germline CDR1 and CDR2: SGHDN and FVKESK. The CDR3 extends over 18 amino acids.

The V and J genes are TRBV6-4 and TRBJ1-4; perhaps TRBD1 as D (6 bases). The ends were cut back, 6 bases at V and 8 bases at J, with 16 bases in the middle. CDR1 and CDR2 from the germline V gene are MRHNA and SNTAGT. The CDR3 is 14 amino acids. The DNA for the CDR3 is TGTGCCAGCAGCGCACAGGGTGGAAACGAAAAACTGTTTTTT. Its protein is CASSAQGGNEKLFF.

The genes are TRBV7-9 and TRBJ2-7; weak D call: TRBD1 (5 bases). This CDR3 has 15 amino acids. V was shortened by 1 base and J by 5 bases, with 15 bases between the two germline ends. Germline V CDR1 and CDR2: SEHNR, FQNEAQ (reference sequence). In DNA form, the CDR3 reads TGTGCCAGCAGCTTAGGGGGCAGGCCCAACAACGAGCAGTACTTC. As protein: CASSLGGRPNNEQYF.

The V gene is TRBV6-1, the J gene TRBJ2-3; 9 bases are a match to TRBD2. This CDR3 contains 18 residues. In germline, CDR1 is MNHNS, CDR2 SASEGT. With 0 bases clipped from V and 3 bases from J, the junction kept 10 bases outside the gene matches. The CDR3 region has the DNA TGTGCCAGCAGTGAAGCCTGGCGCCATAGCGGGAGTACAGATACGCAGTATTTT. This encodes CASSEAWRHSGSTDTQYF.

The chain is built from TRBV7-9 and TRBJ2-5; D may be TRBD1 (5 bases). The germline V and J ends were trimmed by 1 base and 5 bases, with 11 bases remaining between them. The germline CDR1 and CDR2 sequences are SEHNR and FQNEAQ (reference sequence). The CDR3 length is 14 residues. The DNA for the CDR3 is TGTGCCAGCAGCTTAGGGACAATCAGGGAGACCCAGTACTTC. Encoded protein: CASSLGTIRETQYF.

This chain uses TRBV9 with TRBJ2-5, with D possibly being TRBD1 (6 bases). Germline V CDR1 and CDR2: SGDLS, YYNGEE. V lost 3 bases to trimming and J lost 0 bases, with 9 bases between them. This CDR3 is built from 14 residues. CDR3 in amino acids: CASSDRDNQETQYF. The CDR3 DNA follows: TGTGCCAGCAGCGACCGGGACAACCAAGAGACCCAGTACTTC.

V is TRBV30 and J is TRBJ2-7, with 10 bases that match TRBD2. Germline CDR1 is GTSNPN and CDR2 is SVGIG (reference sequence). The CDR3 contains 14 residues. V was clipped by 2 bases and J by 2 bases; unmatched bases: 3. The CDR3 region is CAWSIAGGPYEQYF. CDR3 nucleotides: TGTGCCTGGAGTATAGCGGGAGGCCCCTACGAGCAGTACTTC.

V gene TRBV29-1 combines with J gene TRBJ2-3; D perhaps matches TRBD1 (7 bases). With 3 bases removed from V and 5 bases from J, the gap between germline ends came to 12 bases. In germline, CDR1 is SQVTM, CDR2 ANQGSEA. This CDR3 is built from 13 residues. CDR3 coding DNA: TGCAGCGTTGACGGGACAGCGGGAGATACGCAGTATTTT. This translates into CSVDGTAGDTQYF.